The source of this TCR beta chain is a study of blood T cell repertoires in COVID-19. At the level of the study: Sources were T cells, B-cell-depleted T cells, or PBMCs; the material itself was cDNA or gDNA.

This clone was detected only a few times. This CDR3 is 13 amino acids long. Germline-derived CDR1 and CDR2 are LGHDT and YNNKEL (reference sequence). Trimming cost V 2 bases and J 6 bases; bases outside gene matches: 3. Original handling: Amplification with reference gene primers provided the estimates of nucleated cell counts. The method was immunoSEQ multiplex PCR; TCRdb's version includes in-frame clones alone and lacks a portion of them. Clonal size and the V and J genes are those of that table, whereas D and trimming came from the DNA. Of 150,000 to 200,000 clones in the sample, 65% to 90% were seen once.

Specimen: peripheral blood. This chain uses TRBV3-1 (or the pseudogene TRBV3-2) with TRBJ1-1; the match to TRBD1 covers 7 bases. This clonotype was sampled from a man between 45 and 60 years old with active or convalescent COVID-19. The CDR3 sequence: CASSQNRGPEAFF. Here the CDR3 DNA reads TGTGCCAGCAGCCAAAACAGGGGCCCTGAAGCTTTCTTT.